Following are 28 T cell receptor beta chains from one sample sequenced in a study of beta chain features in type 1 diabetes. Expressed TCRB transcripts were sequenced because the entire RNA isolate underwent reverse transcription. Measured with immunoSEQ multiplex PCR; TCRdb has only the in-frame clones, and not every one. In the table there are hundreds of thousands of clones, 17% of which are singletons. The sample consisted of naive CD4+ T cells from blood. Every receptor here comes from a woman in her late teens or twenties in good health.

The J gene is TRBJ2-7, the V gene TRBV6-6; D could derive from TRBD1 or TRBD2 (5 bases each). The CDR3 is made up of 14 amino acids. The V gene's germline CDR1 is MNHNY and CDR2 SVGAGI (reference sequence). V was pared by 2 bases and J by 11 bases, with 19 bases between. CDR3 sequence (DNA): TGTGCCAGCAGTTACATTGGGCAGGGTGGGAGCAAGTACTTC. Protein: CASSYIGQGGSKYF.

There are a few counts of this clone. This chain connects TRBV7-3 to TRBJ2-6; D unresolved. The CDR3 is 15 amino acids. The germline CDR1 and CDR2 sequences are SGHTA and FQGTGA. Trimming removed 2 bases at V and 0 bases at J, with 5 bases between. CDR3 sequence reads: CASSLPGSGANVLTF. CDR3 sequence (DNA): TGTGCCAGCAGCTTACCGGGCTCTGGGGCCAACGTCCTGACTTTC. Drawing the rest from reference TRBV7-3 and TRBJ2-6, the complete variable domain is GAGVSQTPSNKVTEKGKYVELRCDPISGHTALYWYRQSLGQGPEFLIYFQGTGAADDSGLPNDRFFAVRPEGSVSTLKIQRTERGDSAVYLCASSLPGSGANVLTFGAGSRLTVL.

This clone occurred a few times. The chain employs TRBV28 and TRBJ2-5; D not resolved. Germline CDR1 MDHEN, CDR2 SYDVKM. The CDR3 runs to 12 residues. Trimming cost V 3 bases and J 1 base, with 3 bases left between them. CDR3 sequence (DNA): TGTGCCAGCAGTTTCATCCAAGAGACCCAGTACTTC. This translates into CASSFIQETQYF.

Only a few counts were recorded for this clone. The rearrangement uses TRBV2 and TRBJ2-5; D ambiguous. The CDR3 covers 13 residues. Trimming removed 4 bases from V and 0 bases from J, with 6 bases in between. CDR1 and CDR2 from the germline V gene are SNHLY and FYNNEI. The CDR3 spells CASSGRDQETQYF. CDR3 coding DNA: TGTGCCAGCAGTGGACGGGACCAAGAGACCCAGTACTTC.

This clone occurred a few times. CDR3 in amino acids: CAISGGTGRETEAFF. The DNA of the CDR3 is TGTGCCATCAGTGGTGGGACAGGGCGAGAGACTGAAGCTTTCTTT. This chain uses TRBV10-3 with TRBJ1-1, with TRBD1 matching 9 bases. V shed 4 bases, J shed 5 bases, and the junction held 8 bases outside the gene matches. CDR3 size: 15 residues. Germline CDR1 ENHRY, CDR2 SYGVKD.

This clone was observed a handful of times. The V gene is TRBV28, the J gene TRBJ2-7, with D perhaps TRBD2 (6 bases). Trimming pared 2 bases from V and 3 bases from J, leaving 17 bases between. This CDR3 spans 16 amino acids. CDR1 and CDR2 from the germline V gene are MDHEN and SYDVKM. The CDR3 bases are TGTGCCAGCAGTTTAACGTGGGAGCGGGTGGACTACGAGCAGTACTTC. This sequence encodes CASSLTWERVDYEQYF.

The V gene is TRBV7-2, the J gene TRBJ2-1; perhaps TRBD2 as D (5 bases). The ends were cut back, 2 bases at V and 4 bases at J, with 12 bases in the middle. The germline gives CDR1 SGHTA, CDR2 FQGNSA. The CDR3 totals 15 residues. The CDR3 sequence is CASSLQTGSYNEQFF. Written as DNA, the CDR3 is TGTGCCAGCAGCTTACAGACGGGGAGTTACAATGAGCAGTTCTTC.

A few counts support this clone. The CDR3 DNA follows: TGTGCCAGCAGCTGGGGCGGAGGAGAGACCCAGTACTTC. This translates into CASSWGGGETQYF. The chain links TRBV11-2 to TRBJ2-5, with D perhaps assigned TRBD1 or TRBD2 (5 bases each). Germline V gene lookup returns CDR1 SGHAT and CDR2 FQNNGV. This CDR3 has 13 residues. V lost 4 bases to trimming and J lost 4 bases, with 10 bases between them.

The chain employs TRBV6-5 and TRBJ1-5; TRBD1 is a possible D gene (6 bases). The germline V and J ends were trimmed by 8 bases and 5 bases, with 13 bases remaining between them. The V gene's germline CDR1 is MNHEY and CDR2 SVGAGI. The CDR3 has 13 amino acids. The CDR3 nucleotides read TGTGCCAGCGACCGGGGGCGAGATCAGCCCCAGCATTTT. It codes for CASDRGRDQPQHF.

The chain is built from TRBV5-4 and TRBJ1-2; 8 bases agree with TRBD1. Trimming at V came to 0 bases and at J to 3 bases, leaving 4 bases not matched to a gene. The CDR3 is made up of 15 amino acids. The germline V gene has CDR1 SGHNT and CDR2 YYREEE (reference sequence). The CDR3 coding sequence is TGTGCCAGCAGCTTGGAAGCGACAGGGGACTATGGCTACACCTTC. This translates into CASSLEATGDYGYTF.

V gene TRBV9 combines with J gene TRBJ2-1; D is unclear. Germline V gene sequence: CDR1 SGDLS, CDR2 YYNGEE. The CDR3 is made up of 15 amino acids. Trimming took 0 bases from V and 7 from J, leaving 14 bases between them. In DNA form, the CDR3 reads TGTGCCAGCAGCGTAGCGCCTCAAAGAACGAATGAGCAGTTCTTC. Protein sequence: CASSVAPQRTNEQFF.

The chain recombines TRBV28 with TRBJ2-1; 10 positions agree with TRBD2. V lost 6 bases and J lost 12; bases outside the gene matches: 8. This CDR3 is 13 amino acids long. The germline gives CDR1 MDHEN, CDR2 SYDVKM. As DNA, the CDR3 is TGTGCCAGCAGGGATGCTAGCGGGAGATCGCAGTTCTTC. This gives the protein CASRDASGRSQFF.

The J gene is TRBJ2-5, the V gene TRBV10-3; D may be TRBD2 (5 bases). The CDR3 covers 11 residues. Deletions cut 6 bases from V and 7 bases from J, with 9 bases between. The germline CDR1 and CDR2 sequences are ENHRY and SYGVKD. CDR3 sequence (DNA): TGTGCCATCAGCGCAGAGGGGACCCAGTACTTC. This encodes CAISAEGTQYF.

This sequence joins TRBV7-2 and TRBJ2-2, with D possibly matching TRBD1 (6 bases). Germline loops: CDR1 SGHTA, CDR2 FQGNSA. The ends were cut back, 3 bases at V and 4 bases at J, with 18 bases in the middle. The CDR3 is 17 residues long. The CDR3 is CASSFQPQGLGTGELFF. The CDR3 nucleotides read TGTGCCAGCAGCTTTCAGCCGCAGGGGTTGGGCACCGGGGAGCTGTTTTTT.

The rearrangement uses TRBV11-2 and TRBJ1-1, with D perhaps matching TRBD1 (6 bases). The germline V and J ends were trimmed by 4 bases and 4 bases, with 10 bases remaining between them. Germline assignment: CDR1 SGHAT and CDR2 FQNNGV. This CDR3 is 13 amino acids long. The CDR3, as DNA: TGTGCCAGCAGCTCAGGGGTTAGCACTGAAGCTTTCTTT. Its protein product is CASSSGVSTEAFF.

As DNA, the CDR3 is TGTGCCAGTAGTATACAAGGTGCAGATACGCAGTATTTT. Its protein product is CASSIQGADTQYF. V usage is TRBV19 and J usage is TRBJ2-3; D is undetermined. The V end lost 2 bases, the J end lost 4 bases, and 7 bases lay between the germline ends. Germline lookup yields CDR1 LNHDA and CDR2 SQIVND (reference sequence). CDR3 length: 13 amino acids.

The chain has TRBV6-5 and TRBJ2-5; D not resolved. CDR3 length equals 12 residues. V was trimmed by 4 bases and J by 7 bases, leaving 10 bases between them. Germline V gene sequence: CDR1 MNHEY, CDR2 SVGAGI. CDR3 bases: TGTGCCAGCAGTTTGGGCTATTGGACCCAGTACTTC. Its translation is CASSLGYWTQYF.

This rearrangement joins TRBV7-9 to TRBJ2-3; D is ambiguous. This CDR3 is built from 15 residues. Germline V lookup: CDR1 SEHNR, CDR2 FQNEAQ (reference sequence). The V and J ends lost 5 bases and 1 base respectively, with 13 bases between them. This chain's CDR3 is CASSVGLWGTDTQYF. CDR3 nucleotide sequence: TGTGCCAGCAGCGTGGGATTATGGGGCACAGATACGCAGTATTTT.

This chain links TRBV6-4 with TRBJ2-1; maybe TRBD2 (5 bases). The CDR3 has 15 residues. V lost 6 bases and J lost 4, with 16 bases in between. Looked up from germline, CDR1 is MRHNA and CDR2 is SNTAGT. CDR3 in DNA: TGTGCCAGCAGCAGAGGGCCCGAAAGTTACAATGAGCAGTTCTTC. Amino acids: CASSRGPESYNEQFF.

J is TRBJ2-1 and V is TRBV4-3, with D possibly being TRBD1 (6 bases). Germline CDR1 is LGHNA and CDR2 is YSLEER. The V end was cut by 0 bases, the J end by 9 bases, with 15 bases between. The CDR3 covers 15 residues. For the CDR3, the DNA is TGCGCCAGCAGCCAAGAGTTCCCAGGGGCTGCTGAGCAGTTCTTC. Protein: CASSQEFPGAAEQFF.

The sample holds a few counts of this clone. The chain couples TRBV28 to TRBJ2-7; 9 bases fit TRBD1. V lost 4 bases, J lost 9 bases, and 10 bases stayed unmatched. Germline V gene sequence: CDR1 MDHEN, CDR2 SYDVKM. The CDR3 is 14 residues long. The CDR3 loop is CASSSHADRGGQYF. The DNA for the CDR3 is TGTGCCAGCAGTTCCCACGCGGACAGGGGCGGGCAGTACTTC.

The chain has TRBV11-2 and TRBJ2-2; the match to TRBD1 covers 7 bases. V shed 3 bases and J 0 bases; nucleotides not matched to a gene: 4. The germline V gene has CDR1 SGHAT and CDR2 FQNNGV. The CDR3 covers 16 residues. As DNA, the CDR3 is TGTGCCAGCAGCTTCTCCGGGACAGCGAACACCGGGGAGCTGTTTTTT. Protein sequence: CASSFSGTANTGELFF.

This clone was seen more than once but under ten times. This chain uses TRBV5-1 with TRBJ2-5; possibly TRBD2 for D (5 bases). Trimming pared 1 base from V and 2 bases from J, leaving 9 bases between. The CDR3 consists of 14 residues. Germline CDR1 SGHRS, CDR2 YFSETQ. The CDR3 sequence: CASSLLRGQETQYF. In DNA, the CDR3 is TGCGCCAGCAGCTTGCTTAGAGGGCAAGAGACCCAGTACTTC. Full variable domain (missing parts from reference TRBV5-1 and TRBJ2-5): KAGVTQTPRYLIKTRGQQVTLSCSPISGHRSVSWYQQTPGQGLQFLFEYFSETQRNKGNFPGRFSGRQFSNSRSEMNVSTLELGDSALYLCASSLLRGQETQYFGPGTRLLVL.

This clone occurred a few times. The gene calls are TRBV7-2 and TRBJ2-1; D might be TRBD2 (6 bases). Germline V gene sequence: CDR1 SGHTA, CDR2 FQGNSA. The CDR3 is 16 residues long. Trimming stripped 2 bases from V and 0 bases from J, with 11 bases between. The CDR3 DNA follows: TGTGCCAGCAGCTTATTCCCCGGGAGCTCCTACAATGAGCAGTTCTTC. Translating it yields CASSLFPGSSYNEQFF.

V gene TRBV5-1 combines with J gene TRBJ2-6; D remains ambiguous. The V end was cut by 3 bases, the J end by 0 bases, with 7 bases between. CDR1 is SGHRS, CDR2 YFSETQ, per germline. The CDR3 is 15 residues long. The CDR3 DNA is TGCGCCAGCAGCTCACAGACCTCTGGGGCCAACGTCCTGACTTTC. Translated: CASSSQTSGANVLTF.

The chain is built from TRBV28 and TRBJ2-7, with D maybe TRBD1 (6 bases). Germline values: CDR1 MDHEN, CDR2 SYDVKM. The CDR3 length is 13 residues. V dropped 5 bases and J dropped 4 bases, with 12 bases sitting between them. The CDR3 DNA reads TGTGCCAGCAGTCTAAAACAGGGATACGAGCAGTACTTC. It translates to CASSLKQGYEQYF. The whole variable domain, remainder taken from reference TRBV28 and TRBJ2-7, is DVKVTQSSRYLVKRTGEKVFLECVQDMDHENMFWYRQDPGLGLRLIYFSYDVKMKEKGDIPEGYSVSREKKERFSLILESASTNQTSMYLCASSLKQGYEQYFGPGTRLTVT.

The chain is built from TRBV29-1 and TRBJ2-7, with TRBD2 identical over 7 bases. With 8 bases clipped from V and 5 bases from J, the junction kept 12 bases outside the gene matches. The CDR3 totals 13 residues. Germline V gives CDR1 SQVTM, CDR2 ANQGSEA. CDR3 DNA: TGCAGCACTGCCGGACTAGGGTCCCACGAGCAGTACTTC. It codes for CSTAGLGSHEQYF.

CDR3 region: CASREGYEQYF. The CDR3 bases are TGTGCCAGCAGGGAGGGATACGAGCAGTACTTC. V usage is TRBV19 and J usage is TRBJ2-7; TRBD2 matches at 7 bases. Per germline, CDR1 LNHDA and CDR2 SQIVND (reference sequence). Losses at the gene ends were 9 bases for V and 4 bases for J; bases not matched to a gene: 3. The CDR3 totals 11 residues.